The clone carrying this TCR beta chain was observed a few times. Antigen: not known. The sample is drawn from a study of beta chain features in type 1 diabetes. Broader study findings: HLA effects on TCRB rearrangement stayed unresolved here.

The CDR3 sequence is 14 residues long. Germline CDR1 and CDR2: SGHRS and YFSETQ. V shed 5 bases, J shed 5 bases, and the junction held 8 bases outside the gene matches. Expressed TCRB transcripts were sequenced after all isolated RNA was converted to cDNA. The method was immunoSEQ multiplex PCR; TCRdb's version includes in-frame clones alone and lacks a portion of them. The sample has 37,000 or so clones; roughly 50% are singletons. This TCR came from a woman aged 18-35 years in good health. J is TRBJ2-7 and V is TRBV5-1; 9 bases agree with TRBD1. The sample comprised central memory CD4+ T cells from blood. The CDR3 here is CASRRRDRAHEQYF. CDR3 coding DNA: TGCGCCAGCAGACGCCGGGACAGGGCTCACGAGCAGTACTTC.